What follows is one T cell receptor (beta chain) and its context. Assay: immunoSEQ multiplex PCR; the TCRdb copy retains only in-frame clones and omits some. The sample shows 25,000 to 35,000 clones, roughly 83% of them seen only once. V was trimmed by 2 bases and J by 1 base, leaving 5 bases between them. CDR1 is KGHSH, CDR2 LQKENI, per germline. The CDR3 is 13 amino acids. The data originate from a study of blood T cell repertoires in COVID-19. Study-level information: Acute and convalescent COVID-19 specimens originated in the United States, Italy and Spain. PBMCs, B-cell-depleted T cells, or T cells were the source of the cDNA or gDNA that made up the material.

Sequencing was done on a sample of peripheral blood. The clonotype was recovered from a man aged 65 to 79 with active COVID-19. The chain employs TRBV18 and TRBJ1-1; D remains unclear. CDR3 amino acids: CASSPIQNTEAFF. The CDR3, as DNA: TGTGCCAGCTCACCAATCCAGAACACTGAAGCTTTCTTT.